This T cell receptor (beta chain) was sequenced in a study of T cells in Graves' hyperthyroidism and ophthalmopathy. Amplified TCR beta CDR3 regions came from RNA transcripts. Primed by the HTBI set, a first-round RT-PCR was run on the TCR CDR3. TCRdb reprocessed the multiplex PCR reads via MiXCR and lists one record per CDR3 protein. This sample has hundreds of thousands of distinct CDR3 sequences, with 14% found just once. Each diagnosis drew on symptoms, thyroxine, TRAb, thyroid ultrasound and orbital computed tomography findings. Study-wide points: The model predicted ophthalmopathy a median around 6.5 months before onset.

V was shortened by 0 bases and J by 4 bases, with 12 bases between the two germline ends. CDR1 and CDR2 (germline): GTSNPN, SVGIG (reference sequence). This CDR3 is built from 14 residues. As regards this clonotype: As yet, its antigen is unknown.

This sequence was found in a woman younger than 35 with Graves' hyperthyroidism. Input material: blood. V is TRBV30 and J is TRBJ1-2; D remains ambiguous. The CDR3 is CAWSVVGVTYGYTF. In nucleotides, the CDR3 is TGTGCCTGGAGTGTCGTCGGGGTGACCTATGGCTACACCTTC.